The 28 T cell receptor beta chains presented below share a single source sample, sequenced in a study of lymphopenia after photon versus proton radiotherapy. Here immunoSEQ multiplex PCR was the method, and the copy in TCRdb shows in-frame clones only, minus some. The sample carries around 26,000 clones, roughly 82% recorded once. The input for sequencing was peripheral blood, taken from a patient treated with proton-based radiotherapy. Receptors originate from a woman aged 65 to 85 with pancreatic cancer.

The gene calls are TRBV25-1 and TRBJ2-7; TRBD1 matches at 7 bases. V was clipped by 3 bases and J by 2 bases; unmatched bases: 4. The CDR3 has 14 amino acids. Germline loops: CDR1 MGHDK, CDR2 SYGVNS. The CDR3 nucleotides read TGTGCCAGCAGTGAGGGACAGCAAACCTACGAGCAGTACTTC. Protein: CASSEGQQTYEQYF.

The chain recombines TRBV20-1 with TRBJ2-1; no firm D call. This CDR3 spans 11 amino acids. Germline V gene sequence: CDR1 DFQATT, CDR2 SNEGSKA (reference sequence). The V end lost 1 base, the J end lost 4 bases, and 2 bases lay between the germline ends. CDR3 bases: TGCAGTGCTAGAGTTTACAATGAGCAGTTCTTC. It is translated as CSARVYNEQFF.

The chain employs TRBV19 and TRBJ2-1, with a weak D call TRBD1 (6 bases). Germline V gene sequence: CDR1 LNHDA, CDR2 SQIVND (reference sequence). The CDR3 consists of 14 residues. The germline V and J ends were trimmed by 7 bases and 6 bases, with 16 bases remaining between them. The CDR3 nucleotides read TGTGCCAGTATGTACGGGATAGGGGGCAATGAGCAGTTCTTC. Its protein product is CASMYGIGGNEQFF.

V usage is TRBV7-3 and J usage is TRBJ1-5; D gene uncertain. Germline CDR1 is SGHTA and CDR2 is FQGTGA. Trimming stripped 5 bases from V and 2 bases from J, with 7 bases between. The CDR3 contains 13 residues. CDR3 amino acids: CASSQGGNQPQHF. CDR3 DNA sequence: TGTGCCAGCAGCCAAGGTGGCAATCAGCCCCAGCATTTT. Filled out from reference TRBV7-3 and TRBJ1-5, the complete variable domain reads GAGVSQTPSNKVTEKGKYVELRCDPISGHTALYWYRQSLGQGPEFLIYFQGTGAADDSGLPNDRFFAVRPEGSVSTLKIQRTERGDSAVYLCASSQGGNQPQHFGDGTRLSIL.

The V and J genes are TRBV5-5 and TRBJ2-7; 10 bases align to TRBD1. Germline assignment: CDR1 SGHKS and CDR2 YYEKEE (reference sequence). V dropped 4 bases and J dropped 2; count of bases not matched to a gene: 9. This CDR3 has 16 residues. CDR3 coding DNA: TGTGCCAGCAGCCGAGAAGGGACAGGGGCCCCCTACGAGCAGTACTTC. This codes for CASSREGTGAPYEQYF.

The CDR3 here is CASSYSTGEAFF. The CDR3 bases are TGTGCCAGCAGTTACTCGACCGGGGAAGCTTTCTTT. The chain recombines TRBV6-5 with TRBJ1-1; D call uncertain. The CDR3 extends over 12 amino acids. With 0 bases removed from V and 8 bases from J, the gap between germline ends came to 7 bases. CDR1 is MNHEY and CDR2 is SVGAGI in the germline V gene.

The count of this clone is one. V is TRBV30 and J is TRBJ2-7, with 10 bases fitting TRBD1. The trim removed 7 bases at V and 4 bases at J, leaving 7 bases unmatched. Looked up from germline, CDR1 is GTSNPN and CDR2 is SVGIG (reference sequence). The CDR3 is 13 residues long. CDR3 bases: TGTGCCTTGACGGGACAGGGGAGATACGAGCAGTACTTC. The encoded protein is CALTGQGRYEQYF.

The CDR3 protein is CASKRDGNTEAFF. CDR3 bases: TGTGCCAGCAAGAGGGACGGAAACACTGAAGCTTTCTTT. The genes are TRBV2 and TRBJ1-1, with D perhaps matching TRBD1 (5 bases). The CDR3 loop spans 13 amino acids. Trimming took 7 bases from V and 2 from J, leaving 11 bases between them. Germline V gives CDR1 SNHLY, CDR2 FYNNEI. Based on the CDR3 plus reference TRBV2 and TRBJ1-1, the full variable domain is EPEVTQTPSHQVTQMGQEVILRCVPISNHLYFYWYRQILGQKVEFLVSFYNNEISEKSEIFDDQFSVERPDGSNFTLKIRSTKLEDSAMYFCASKRDGNTEAFFGQGTRLTVV.

This clone was observed a single time. The rearrangement uses TRBV7-8 and TRBJ2-5; 8 bases are shared with TRBD1. With V trimmed by 3 bases and J by 5 bases, 8 bases remained unmatched. Looked up from germline, CDR1 is SGHVS and CDR2 is FQNEAQ. The CDR3 runs 15 residues. The CDR3 reads CASSFDRGIKETQYF. The CDR3 bases are TGTGCCAGCAGCTTCGACAGGGGAATTAAGGAGACCCAGTACTTC. The full variable domain, in which reference TRBV7-8 and TRBJ2-5 provide the parts outside the CDR3, is GAGVSQSPRYKVAKRGQDVALRCDPISGHVSLFWYQQALGQGPEFLTYFQNEAQLDKSGLPSDRFFAERPEGSVSTLKIQRTQQEDSAVYLCASSFDRGIKETQYFGPGTRLLVL.

The chain employs TRBV28 and TRBJ1-5; possibly TRBD1 for D (5 bases). CDR3 length: 14 amino acids. CDR1 is MDHEN and CDR2 is SYDVKM in the germline V gene. Trimming removed 3 bases at V and 7 bases at J, with 13 bases between. The CDR3 sequence: CASSLDGARQPQHF. CDR3 coding DNA: TGTGCCAGCAGTTTGGACGGGGCCCGGCAGCCCCAGCATTTT.

The V and J genes are TRBV5-6 and TRBJ2-7, with 8 bases lining up with TRBD1. This CDR3 has 18 residues. From germline, CDR1 is SGHDT and CDR2 YYEEEE. Losses at the gene ends were 0 bases for V and 1 base for J; bases not matched to a gene: 12. The CDR3 loop reads CASSLDMGRGLWSYEQYF. The CDR3 DNA reads as TGTGCCAGCAGCTTGGATATGGGCAGGGGGCTCTGGTCCTACGAGCAGTACTTC.

This chain uses TRBV14 with TRBJ2-1; 10 bases are a match to TRBD2. V lost 0 bases and J lost 9; bases outside the gene matches: 5. CDR1 is SGHDN and CDR2 is FVKESK in the germline V gene. CDR3 length: 15 residues. CDR3 sequence (DNA): TGTGCCAGCAGCCAAGATATAGCGGGAGGACGTGAGCAGTTCTTC. Protein sequence: CASSQDIAGGREQFF.

V is TRBV9 and J is TRBJ2-5; D assignment may be TRBD1 or TRBD2 (5 bases each). CDR3 length: 15 amino acids. Germline CDR1 is SGDLS and CDR2 is YYNGEE. The ends were cut back, 1 base at V and 5 bases at J, with 15 bases in the middle. For the CDR3, the DNA is TGTGCCAGCAGCGTATTGATGTTGGGGGTGGAGACCCAGTACTTC. This encodes CASSVLMLGVETQYF.

The chain couples TRBV27 to TRBJ2-7; a weak D match, TRBD1 (5 bases). Germline V gives CDR1 MNHEY, CDR2 SMNVEV (reference sequence). The ends were cut back, 1 base at V and 3 bases at J, with 13 bases in the middle. The CDR3 is 15 residues long. The CDR3, as DNA: TGTGCCAGCAGTTTATGGGGCTACAACCTCTACGAGCAGTACTTC. Its protein is CASSLWGYNLYEQYF.

CDR3 protein: CASSLLAGGGTQYF. The DNA of the CDR3 is TGTGCCAGCAGCTTACTAGCGGGAGGGGGGACCCAGTACTTC. The chain employs TRBV7-2 and TRBJ2-5, with 12 bases lining up with TRBD2. Per germline, CDR1 SGHTA and CDR2 FQGNSA. This CDR3 region has 14 residues. The ends lost 2 bases at V and 7 bases at J; junction bases unmatched: 2. The variable domain in full, with the rest retrieved from reference TRBV7-2 and TRBJ2-5, is GAGVSQSPSNKVTEKGKDVELRCDPISGHTALYWYRQSLGQGLEFLIYFQGNSAPDKSGLPSDRFSAERTGGSVSTLTIQRTQQEDSAVYLCASSLLAGGGTQYFGPGTRLLVL.

The rearrangement links TRBV9 to TRBJ1-3; no reliable D call. Trimming cost V 3 bases and J 7 bases, with 8 bases left between them. The CDR3 extends over 12 amino acids. CDR1 SGDLS and CDR2 YYNGEE come from the germline V gene. DNA for the CDR3: TGTGCCAGCAGCGCCGAAGCCAACACCATATATTTT. It codes for CASSAEANTIYF.

The genes are TRBV27 and TRBJ2-5; 14 positions match TRBD2. Losses at the gene ends were 6 bases for V and 6 bases for J; bases not matched to a gene: 3. Germline CDR1 reads MNHEY; CDR2 reads SMNVEV (reference sequence). The CDR3 length is 14 residues. The CDR3 region is CASSRLAGGQTQYF. The DNA of the CDR3 is TGTGCCAGCAGCAGACTAGCGGGAGGGCAGACCCAGTACTTC.

This clone was picked up one time. The genes are TRBV21-1 and TRBJ1-1; TRBD1 reflects the table's D call only, with no check against the DNA. TRBV21-1 is termed a pseudogene. This CDR3 is built from 16 residues. CDR3: CASSKAGTGGRTEAFF. The CDR3 DNA reads as TGTGCCAGCAGCAAAGCCGGGACAGGGGGGAGAACTGAAGCTTTCTTT.

The CDR3 spells CASSQTSGRVQETQYF. CDR3 DNA: TGTGCCAGCAGCCAGACTAGCGGGAGGGTCCAAGAGACCCAGTACTTC. The V call is TRBV7-2, the J call TRBJ2-5; TRBD2 agrees at 14 bases. The CDR3 spans 16 residues. Trimming removed 5 bases from V and 1 base from J; junction bases left unmatched: 3. The germline V gene encodes CDR1 SGHTA and CDR2 FQGNSA.

The chain links TRBV11-3 to TRBJ1-4; maybe TRBD1 (6 bases). CDR1 is SGHNT and CDR2 is YENEEA in the germline V gene. With 5 bases removed from V and 5 bases from J, the gap between germline ends came to 15 bases. The CDR3 is 15 amino acids. The CDR3 protein is CASSRGGKMNEKLFF. In nucleotides, the CDR3 is TGTGCCAGCAGCCGTGGGGGCAAGATGAATGAAAAACTGTTTTTT.

The V call is TRBV5-8, the J call TRBJ2-5; a weak D match, TRBD1 (5 bases). The CDR3 totals 17 residues. V lost 0 bases and J 7 bases, leaving 22 bases between the germline ends. Per germline, CDR1 SGHTS and CDR2 YDEGEE. For the CDR3, the DNA is TGTGCCAGCAGCTTGGCCCTATTGTTGGGGCCCACGGGGACCCAGTACTTC. Its protein product is CASSLALLLGPTGTQYF.

A note on this clone: The junction does not match germline at one end; this may be a read error. The chain combines TRBV7-7 with TRBJ2-5, with 8 bases that match TRBD1. This CDR3 region has 14 residues. From germline, CDR1 is SSHAT and CDR2 FNYEAQ (reference sequence). This CDR3 is CASSSLQGVETQYF. For the CDR3, the DNA is TGTGCTAGCAGCTCATTACAGGGGGTAGAGACCCAGTACTTC. Complete variable domain (other parts from reference TRBV7-7 and TRBJ2-5): GAGVSQSPRYKVTKRGQDVTLRCDPISSHATLYWYQQALGQGPEFLTYFNYEAQPDKSGLPSDRFSAERPEGSISTLTIQRTEQRDSAMYRCASSSLQGVETQYFGPGTRLLVL.

The CDR3 spells CASSWREGGANEQFF. The CDR3 bases are TGTGCCAGCAGTTGGCGGGAGGGCGGTGCGAATGAGCAGTTCTTC. The V gene is TRBV7-2, the J gene TRBJ2-1; 9 bases fit TRBD2. The CDR3 has 15 amino acids. Germline assignment: CDR1 SGHTA and CDR2 FQGNSA. J gave up 7 bases and V 6 bases, and 10 bases lay outside the gene matches.

This clone was seen a few times. This chain uses TRBV7-2 with TRBJ2-1; D not certain. The CDR3 has 12 residues. Germline CDR1 is SGHTA and CDR2 is FQGNSA. V was cut by 2 bases and J by 4 bases, with 3 bases left in between. The CDR3 protein is CASSLRYNEQFF. In DNA, the CDR3 is TGTGCCAGCAGCTTAAGGTACAATGAGCAGTTCTTC. Supplemented by reference TRBV7-2 and TRBJ2-1, the full variable domain reads GAGVSQSPSNKVTEKGKDVELRCDPISGHTALYWYRQSLGQGLEFLIYFQGNSAPDKSGLPSDRFSAERTGGSVSTLTIQRTQQEDSAVYLCASSLRYNEQFFGPGTRLTVL.

This clone is a singleton in its sample. This chain joins TRBV28 and TRBJ1-5; D not resolved. The CDR3 contains 16 residues. V was clipped by 5 bases and J by 2 bases, with 16 bases between them. Germline V gene lookup returns CDR1 MDHEN and CDR2 SYDVKM. This CDR3 reads CASSPPTGGRNQPQHF. CDR3 in DNA: TGTGCCAGCAGTCCCCCCACCGGCGGACGCAATCAGCCCCAGCATTTT.

The CDR3 is CASSFPTTRGVTQYF. The CDR3 DNA sequence: TGTGCCAGCAGCTTCCCGACTACCCGCGGCGTGACCCAGTACTTC. The chain couples TRBV5-4 to TRBJ2-5, with D perhaps TRBD2 (5 bases). The CDR3 has 15 residues. CDR1 and CDR2 (germline): SGHNT, YYREEE (reference sequence). V lost 2 bases and J lost 7, with 18 bases in between.

V usage is TRBV6-5 and J usage is TRBJ2-7, with TRBD2 matching 10 bases. V was clipped by 6 bases and J by 0 bases; unmatched bases: 5. Per the germline V gene, CDR1 is MNHEY and CDR2 is SVGAGI. The CDR3 loop spans 15 amino acids. The CDR3 DNA is TGTGCCAGCAGGTACCGGACTAGCGGCTCCTACGAGCAGTACTTC. Its translation: CASRYRTSGSYEQYF.

The chain links TRBV19 to TRBJ1-2; D is perhaps TRBD1 (5 bases). The germline V gene has CDR1 LNHDA and CDR2 SQIVND (reference sequence). Deletions cut 7 bases from V and 6 bases from J, with 21 bases between. The CDR3 length is 15 residues. This CDR3 is CASNRATGGSDGYTF. CDR3 nucleotide sequence: TGTGCCAGTAACCGGGCGACGGGGGGTTCGGATGGCTACACCTTC.